This T cell receptor beta chain was sequenced during a study of CD8 T cells in Susac syndrome. cDNA came from 0.5 to 1 ug RNA primed by random hexamers. The method of amplification for TCR beta CDR3 was immunoSEQ multiplex PCR, covering 54 Vbeta and 13 Jbeta. TCRdb reanalysed the immunoSEQ multiplex PCR reads using MiXCR and keeps one entry per CDR3 protein. The sample holds approximately 130,000 distinct CDR3 sequences; less than 95% are singletons and the top ten take about 0.098%. In germline, CDR1 is DFQATT, CDR2 SNEGSKA (reference sequence). V lost 4 bases and J lost 2; bases outside the gene matches: 11. The CDR3 is 17 residues long.

The sequenced material came from CD4+ T cells from PBMCs. The receptor comes from a human donor in good health. The J gene is TRBJ2-1, the V gene TRBV20-1; 10 bases map to TRBD2. CDR3 nucleotides: TGCAGTGCTATTGGGACTAGCGTCGCTGGTGCCTACAATGAGCAGTTCTTC. Translated, it gives CSAIGTSVAGAYNEQFF.